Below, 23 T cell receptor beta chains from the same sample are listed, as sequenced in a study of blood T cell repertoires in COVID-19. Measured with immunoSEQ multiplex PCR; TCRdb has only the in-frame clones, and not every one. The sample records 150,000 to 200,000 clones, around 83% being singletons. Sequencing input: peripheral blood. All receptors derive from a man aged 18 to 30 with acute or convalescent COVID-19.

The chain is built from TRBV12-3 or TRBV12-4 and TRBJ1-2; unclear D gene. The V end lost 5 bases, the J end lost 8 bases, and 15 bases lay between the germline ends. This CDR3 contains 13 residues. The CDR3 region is CASSADTPGGYTF. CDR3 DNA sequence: TGTGCCAGCAGTGCCGACACCCCAGGCGGCTACACCTTC.

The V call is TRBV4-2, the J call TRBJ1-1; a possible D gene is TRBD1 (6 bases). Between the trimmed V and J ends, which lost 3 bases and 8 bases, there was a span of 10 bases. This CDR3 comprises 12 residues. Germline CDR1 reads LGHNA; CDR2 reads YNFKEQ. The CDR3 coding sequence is TGTGCCAGCAGCCAGAGGACAGAAGAAGCTTTCTTT. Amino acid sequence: CASSQRTEEAFF.

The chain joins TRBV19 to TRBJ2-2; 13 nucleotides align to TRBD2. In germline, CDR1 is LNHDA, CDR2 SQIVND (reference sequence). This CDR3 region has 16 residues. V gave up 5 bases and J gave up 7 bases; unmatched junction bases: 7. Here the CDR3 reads CASSGTSGGANGELFF. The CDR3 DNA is TGTGCCAGTAGTGGTACTAGCGGGGGGGCGAACGGGGAGCTGTTTTTT.

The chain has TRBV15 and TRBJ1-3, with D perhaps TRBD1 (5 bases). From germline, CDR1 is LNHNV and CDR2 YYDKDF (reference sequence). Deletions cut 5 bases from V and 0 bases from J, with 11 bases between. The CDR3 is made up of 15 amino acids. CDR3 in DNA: TGTGCCACCAGCGGGGGGGAGGACTCTGGAAACACCATATATTTT. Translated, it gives CATSGGEDSGNTIYF.

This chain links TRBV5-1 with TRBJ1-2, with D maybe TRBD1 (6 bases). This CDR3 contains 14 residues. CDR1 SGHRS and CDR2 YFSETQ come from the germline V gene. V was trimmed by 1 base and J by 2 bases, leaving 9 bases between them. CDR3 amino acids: CASSLSQGNYGYTF. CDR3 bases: TGCGCCAGCAGCTTGAGCCAGGGGAACTATGGCTACACCTTC.

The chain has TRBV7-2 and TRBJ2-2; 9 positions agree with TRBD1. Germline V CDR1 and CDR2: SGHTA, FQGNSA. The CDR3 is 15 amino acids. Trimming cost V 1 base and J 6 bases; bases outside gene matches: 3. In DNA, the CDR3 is TGTGCCAGCAGCTTAGGGACAGGGGTCCCCGGGGAGCTGTTTTTT. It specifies CASSLGTGVPGELFF. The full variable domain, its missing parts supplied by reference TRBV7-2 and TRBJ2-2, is GAGVSQSPSNKVTEKGKDVELRCDPISGHTALYWYRQSLGQGLEFLIYFQGNSAPDKSGLPSDRFSAERTGGSVSTLTIQRTQQEDSAVYLCASSLGTGVPGELFFGEGSRLTVL.

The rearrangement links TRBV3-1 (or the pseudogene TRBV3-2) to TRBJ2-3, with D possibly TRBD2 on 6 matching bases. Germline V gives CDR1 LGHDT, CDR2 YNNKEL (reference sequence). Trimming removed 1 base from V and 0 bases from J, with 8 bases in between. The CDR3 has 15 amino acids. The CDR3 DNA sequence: TGTGCCAGCAGCCAAGTCACTAGCAGCACAGATACGCAGTATTTT. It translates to CASSQVTSSTDTQYF.

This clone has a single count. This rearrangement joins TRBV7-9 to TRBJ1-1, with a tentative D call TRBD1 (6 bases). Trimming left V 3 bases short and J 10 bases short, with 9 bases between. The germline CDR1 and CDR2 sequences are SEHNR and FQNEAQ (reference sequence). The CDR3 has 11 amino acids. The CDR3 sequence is CASSLEGGAFF. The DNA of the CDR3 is TGTGCCAGCAGCTTGGAAGGGGGAGCTTTCTTT.

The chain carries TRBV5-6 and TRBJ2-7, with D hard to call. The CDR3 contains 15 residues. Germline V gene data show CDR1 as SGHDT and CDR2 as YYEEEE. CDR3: CASSLYQESWASTSV. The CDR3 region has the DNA TGTGCCAGCAGCTTGTACCAGGAAAGTTGGGCCAGTACGAGCGTC.

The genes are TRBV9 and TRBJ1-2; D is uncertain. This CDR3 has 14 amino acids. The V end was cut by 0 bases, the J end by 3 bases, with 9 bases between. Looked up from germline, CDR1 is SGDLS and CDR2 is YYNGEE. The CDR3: CASSVGAQDYGYTF. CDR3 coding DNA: TGTGCCAGCAGCGTAGGGGCCCAGGACTATGGCTACACCTTC.

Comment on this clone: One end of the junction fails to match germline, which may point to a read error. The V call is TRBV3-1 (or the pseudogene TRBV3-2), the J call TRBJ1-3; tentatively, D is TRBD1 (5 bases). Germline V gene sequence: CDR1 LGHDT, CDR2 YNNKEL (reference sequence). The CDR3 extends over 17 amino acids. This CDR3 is CVSSQGRQWNSGNTIYF. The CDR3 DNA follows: TGTGTCAGCAGCCAAGGGAGACAGTGGAACTCTGGAAACACCATATATTTT.

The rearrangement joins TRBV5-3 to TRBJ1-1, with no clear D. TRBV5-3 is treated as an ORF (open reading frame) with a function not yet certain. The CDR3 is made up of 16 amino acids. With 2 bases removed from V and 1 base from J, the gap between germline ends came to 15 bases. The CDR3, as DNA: TGTGCCAGAAGCTTAGCAGAATCTAGCGCGAACACTGAAGCTTTCTTT. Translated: CARSLAESSANTEAFF.

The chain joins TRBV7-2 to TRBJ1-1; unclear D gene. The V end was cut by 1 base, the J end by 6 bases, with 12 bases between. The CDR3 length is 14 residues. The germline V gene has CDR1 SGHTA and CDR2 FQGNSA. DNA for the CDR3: TGTGCCAGCAGCTTAGACCAAGAGTTGGCTGAAGCTTTCTTT. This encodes CASSLDQELAEAFF.

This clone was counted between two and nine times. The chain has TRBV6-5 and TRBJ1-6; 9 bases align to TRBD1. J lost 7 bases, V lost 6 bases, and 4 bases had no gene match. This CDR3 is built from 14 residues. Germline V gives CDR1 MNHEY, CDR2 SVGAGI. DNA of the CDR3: TGTGCCAGCAGCTGGACAGGGGAAAATTCACCCCTCCACTTT. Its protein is CASSWTGENSPLHF.

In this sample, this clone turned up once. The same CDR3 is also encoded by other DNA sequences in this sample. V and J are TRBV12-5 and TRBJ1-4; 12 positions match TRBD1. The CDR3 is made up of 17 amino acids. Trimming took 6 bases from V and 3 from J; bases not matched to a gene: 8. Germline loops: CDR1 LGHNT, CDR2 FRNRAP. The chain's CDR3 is CASGGGTGGAANEKLFF. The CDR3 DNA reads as TGTGCTAGTGGGGGGGGGACAGGGGGCGCAGCTAATGAAAAACTGTTTTTT.

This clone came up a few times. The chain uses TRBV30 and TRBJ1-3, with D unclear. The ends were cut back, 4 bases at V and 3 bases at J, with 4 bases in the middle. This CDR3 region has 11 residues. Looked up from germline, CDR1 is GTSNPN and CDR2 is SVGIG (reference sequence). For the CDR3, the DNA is TGTGCCTGGAACTTTGGAAACACCATATATTTT. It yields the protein CAWNFGNTIYF.

CDR3 DNA sequence: TGTGCCTGGAGTCACGGGACAGCGGATTCACCCCTCCACTTT. Its protein product is CAWSHGTADSPLHF. This chain joins TRBV30 and TRBJ1-6; 7 bases fit TRBD1. In germline, CDR1 is GTSNPN, CDR2 SVGIG (reference sequence). The CDR3 runs to 14 residues. V lost 2 bases, J lost 8 bases, and 6 bases stayed unmatched. The full variable domain, with the rest looked up from reference TRBV30 and TRBJ1-6, is SQTIHQWPATLVQPVGSPLSLECTVEGTSNPNLYWYRQAAGRGLQLLFYSVGIGQISSEVPQNLSASRPQDRQFILSSKKLLLSDSGFYLCAWSHGTADSPLHFGNGTRLTVT.

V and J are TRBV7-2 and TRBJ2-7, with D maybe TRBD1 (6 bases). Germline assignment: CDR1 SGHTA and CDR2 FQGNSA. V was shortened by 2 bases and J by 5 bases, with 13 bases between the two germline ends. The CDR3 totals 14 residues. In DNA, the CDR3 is TGTGCCAGCAGCTTACTGGGGACATCACACGAGCAGTACGTC. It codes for CASSLLGTSHEQYV.

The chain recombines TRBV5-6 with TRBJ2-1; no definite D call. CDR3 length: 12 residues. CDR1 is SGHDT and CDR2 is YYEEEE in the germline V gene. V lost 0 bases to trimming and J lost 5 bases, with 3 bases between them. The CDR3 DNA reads TGTGCCAGCAGCTTGGCGGACAATGAGCAGTTCTTC. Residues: CASSLADNEQFF.

CDR3 region: CASRARNRDLIYEQYF. CDR3 in DNA: TGTGCCAGCAGAGCCCGCAACAGGGACCTCATCTACGAGCAGTACTTC. V gene TRBV2 combines with J gene TRBJ2-7, with D possibly being TRBD1 (6 bases). CDR3 length: 16 residues. Germline values: CDR1 SNHLY, CDR2 FYNNEI. V lost 6 bases, J lost 3 bases, and 21 bases lay in between.

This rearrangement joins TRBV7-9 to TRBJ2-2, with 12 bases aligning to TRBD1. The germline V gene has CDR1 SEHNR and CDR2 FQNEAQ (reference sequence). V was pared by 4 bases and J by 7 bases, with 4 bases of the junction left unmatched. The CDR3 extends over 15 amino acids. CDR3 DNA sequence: TGTGCCAGCAGCTCGGGACAGGGGGCAGTCGGGGAGCTGTTTTTT. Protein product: CASSSGQGAVGELFF.

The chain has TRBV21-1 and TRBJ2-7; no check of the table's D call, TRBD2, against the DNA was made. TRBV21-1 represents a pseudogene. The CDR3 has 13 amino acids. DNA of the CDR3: TGTGCCAGCATTGTCGGGGGACCCTACGAGCAGTACTTC. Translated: CASIVGGPYEQYF.

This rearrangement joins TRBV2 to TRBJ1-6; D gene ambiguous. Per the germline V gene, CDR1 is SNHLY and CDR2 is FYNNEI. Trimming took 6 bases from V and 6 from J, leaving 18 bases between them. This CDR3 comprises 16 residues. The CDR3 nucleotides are TGTGCCAGCAGGCCCTCCTGGAGGGCGTCTAATTCACCCCTCCACTTT. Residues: CASRPSWRASNSPLHF.